This TCR beta chain was documented in a study of T cell responses to AZD1222 COVID-19 vaccine. Points from the study as a whole: Spike-specific TCRs gained breadth and depth after people received two AZD1222 doses.

The CDR3 has 14 residues. V was cut by 3 bases and J by 3 bases, with 9 bases left in between. Germline loops: CDR1 SGHAT, CDR2 FQNNGV. The repertoire was sequenced with immunoSEQ multiplex PCR; TCRdb's copy has only in-frame clones and lacks some. The table includes 85,000 to 130,000 clones, about 89% detected once. Comments on this clone: What it recognizes is unknown.

The receptor was isolated from an adult in good health. Specimen: peripheral blood, collected on day 0 of AZD1222 vaccination. The chain is built from TRBV11-2 and TRBJ2-1; a weak D match, TRBD2 (6 bases). CDR3 residues: CASSFGGIYNEQFF. In DNA, the CDR3 is TGTGCCAGCAGCTTTGGAGGGATCTACAATGAGCAGTTCTTC.